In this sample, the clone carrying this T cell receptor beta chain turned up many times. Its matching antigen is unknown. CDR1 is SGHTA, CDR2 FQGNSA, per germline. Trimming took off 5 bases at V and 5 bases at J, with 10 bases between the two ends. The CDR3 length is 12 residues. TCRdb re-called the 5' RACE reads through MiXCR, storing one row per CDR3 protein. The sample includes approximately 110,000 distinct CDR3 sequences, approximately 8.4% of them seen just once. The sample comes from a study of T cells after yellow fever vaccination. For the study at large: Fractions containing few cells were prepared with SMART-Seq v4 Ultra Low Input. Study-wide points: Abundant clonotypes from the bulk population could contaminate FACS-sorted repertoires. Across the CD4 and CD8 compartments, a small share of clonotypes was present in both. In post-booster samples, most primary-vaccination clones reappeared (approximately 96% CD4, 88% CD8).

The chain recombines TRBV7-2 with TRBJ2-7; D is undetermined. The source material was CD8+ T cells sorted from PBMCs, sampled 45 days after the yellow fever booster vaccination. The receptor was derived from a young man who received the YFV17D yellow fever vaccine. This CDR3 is CASSLTTDEQYF. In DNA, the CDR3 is TGTGCCAGCAGCCTCACAACGGACGAGCAGTACTTC.